The clone carrying this TCR beta chain showed up just once. This entry comes from a study of blood T cell repertoires in COVID-19. Study as a whole: The United States, Italy and Spain were the sources of the acute and convalescent COVID-19 samples. PBMCs, B-cell-depleted T cells, or T cells provided the cDNA or gDNA that made up the material.

In the study's own analysis: Estimation of nucleated cell counts relied on the amplification of reference gene primers. The repertoire was sequenced with immunoSEQ multiplex PCR; TCRdb's copy has only in-frame clones and lacks some. The V and J calls and clone size are taken from that table; D and trimming were inferred from the DNA. The sample lists hundreds of thousands of clones, about 90% seen once, with approximately 10% in the top ten. Per germline, CDR1 SGHTA and CDR2 FQGNSA. CDR3 size: 15 residues. With 7 bases clipped from V and 1 base from J, the junction kept 4 bases outside the gene matches. It was during active infection that Seattle patients were enrolled and then longitudinally followed.

The chain recombines TRBV7-2 with TRBJ2-6, with TRBD1 matching over 7 bases. The sample consisted of peripheral blood. The receptor was isolated from a woman in her 30s with COVID-19, enrolled during active disease. The DNA of the CDR3 is TGTGCCAGCATCACACAGGGGTCTGGGGCCAACGTCCTGACTTTC. Translated: CASITQGSGANVLTF.